The 24 T cell receptor beta chains reported below all come from one sample, sequenced in a study of shared clonotypes between healthy human individuals (TCRdb year 2020). The library was built by means of the immunoSEQ multiplex PCR assay. What TCRdb holds here is the immuneACCESS table cut down to in-frame rearrangements. Part of the clones is not present; checked against another copy, under half of the missing clones reflect an unresolved V gene, and the others are unexplained. In all, the sample holds some 1 million clones, and more than 60% of those were seen once. 1.5% of the sample lies in the top ten. The sample comprised memory CD4+ T cells sorted from blood. In light of the paper, this sample's cell subset or site label describes: CD45RA-negative fraction. Receptor source: a young man in good health.

This chain joins TRBV19 and TRBJ2-1; D gene ambiguous. The germline V gene has CDR1 LNHDA and CDR2 SQIVND (reference sequence). This CDR3 is 11 amino acids long. Deletions cut 7 bases from V and 7 bases from J, with 8 bases between. In DNA, the CDR3 is TGTGCCAGTACCCTAGGGAATGAGCAGTTCTTC. Encoded protein: CASTLGNEQFF.

The chain links TRBV4-2 to TRBJ1-1; D is possibly TRBD1 (5 bases). This CDR3 has 15 amino acids. The V gene lost 0 bases and the J gene lost 0 bases, with 8 bases spanning the gap. Germline lookup yields CDR1 LGHNA and CDR2 YNFKEQ. CDR3 DNA: TGTGCCAGCAGCCAAGATGAGGGGCTGAACACTGAAGCTTTCTTT. It translates to CASSQDEGLNTEAFF.

The J gene is TRBJ2-2, the V gene TRBV13; D is possibly TRBD2 (6 bases). Germline values: CDR1 PRHDT, CDR2 FYEKMQ (reference sequence). This CDR3 has 17 residues. V was clipped by 5 bases and J by 3 bases, with 19 bases between them. This CDR3 reads CASSPTGLTTYTGELFF. The CDR3 region has the DNA TGTGCCAGCAGCCCCACAGGACTAACGACGTACACCGGGGAGCTGTTTTTT.

With respect to this clone: A read error may explain this, as a much larger clone is one base away. This CDR3 is also generated by other DNA sequences in the sample. The chain recombines TRBV5-4 with TRBJ1-2; 10 bases fit TRBD1. V lost 3 bases, J lost 8 bases, and 4 bases stayed unmatched. The CDR3 consists of 13 residues. Germline CDR1 and CDR2: SGHNT and YYREEE (reference sequence). CDR3 DNA sequence: TGTGCCAGCAGCTCAGGGACAGGGGACGGCTACACCTTC. It translates to CASSSGTGDGYTF.

This sequence joins TRBV7-2 and TRBJ2-1; a weak D match, TRBD2 (6 bases). V shed 3 bases and J shed 10 bases, with 16 bases lying between them. In germline, CDR1 is SGHTA, CDR2 FQGNSA. This CDR3 is 14 amino acids long. DNA for the CDR3: TGTGCCAGCAGCTTTTCCGGGAGAACGTGGGAGCAGTTCTTC. Protein product: CASSFSGRTWEQFF.

The chain combines TRBV27 with TRBJ1-4; D is unresolved. Trimming removed 6 bases from V and 10 bases from J, with 12 bases in between. The CDR3 extends over 12 amino acids. From germline, CDR1 is MNHEY and CDR2 SMNVEV (reference sequence). CDR3 amino acids: CASSPPGGKLFF. The CDR3 DNA reads as TGTGCCAGCAGCCCCCCCGGAGGAAAACTGTTTTTT.

V gene TRBV30 combines with J gene TRBJ1-5; TRBD1 matches at 9 bases. The CDR3 loop spans 15 amino acids. Germline CDR1 is GTSNPN and CDR2 is SVGIG (reference sequence). The junction had 8 bases not matched to a gene; V was cut back by 2 bases and J by 6 bases. CDR3 sequence reads: CAWSPGQGGGQPQHF. CDR3 in DNA: TGTGCCTGGAGTCCGGGACAGGGAGGAGGTCAGCCCCAGCATTTT.

This clone has a handful of counts. This sequence joins TRBV5-1 and TRBJ2-3; 7 bases fit TRBD2. Per germline, CDR1 SGHRS and CDR2 YFSETQ. The CDR3 is 16 residues long. V lost 7 bases and J lost 2; bases outside the gene matches: 13. The CDR3 DNA is TGCGCCAGCGGGTCCCGAGCGGGGAGGACCACAGATACGCAGTATTTT. It translates to CASGSRAGRTTDTQYF.

V usage is TRBV29-1 and J usage is TRBJ2-3; TRBD2 is a possible D gene (5 bases). The germline V and J ends were trimmed by 3 bases and 7 bases, with 14 bases remaining between them. The CDR3 is 13 amino acids. From germline, CDR1 is SQVTM and CDR2 ANQGSEA. CDR3 sequence (DNA): TGCAGCGTTGAGGGCGGGCTCAGCTATACGCAGTATTTT. As protein: CSVEGGLSYTQYF.

The gene calls are TRBV2 and TRBJ1-1; D remains ambiguous. Germline CDR1 and CDR2: SNHLY and FYNNEI. V lost 1 base to trimming and J lost 6 bases, with 9 bases between them. The CDR3 runs to 13 residues. Here the CDR3 DNA reads TGTGCCAGCAGTGAAGTACGTTGGGCTGAAGCTTTCTTT. Its translation is CASSEVRWAEAFF.

V gene TRBV6-1 combines with J gene TRBJ2-1; 9 nucleotides align to TRBD1. CDR3 length: 14 amino acids. Germline assignment: CDR1 MNHNS and CDR2 SASEGT. V shed 7 bases, J shed 7 bases, and the junction held 8 bases outside the gene matches. The CDR3 DNA is TGTGCCAGCACAAGAGGACAGGGGCGGAATGAGCAGTTCTTC. Residues: CASTRGQGRNEQFF.

The chain carries TRBV2 and TRBJ2-3; D unresolved. The CDR3 length is 13 residues. Trimming cost V 1 base and J 8 bases, with 10 bases left between them. Germline V CDR1 and CDR2: SNHLY, FYNNEI. The CDR3 DNA sequence: TGTGCCAGCAGTGAAGGGACCCCGGGTACGCAGTATTTT. This gives the protein CASSEGTPGTQYF.

The chain recombines TRBV7-9 with TRBJ1-5; 7 nucleotides match TRBD1. This CDR3 region has 13 residues. Germline CDR1 and CDR2: SEHNR and FQNEAQ (reference sequence). J was trimmed by 7 bases and V by 5 bases; bases with no gene match: 5. The CDR3 bases are TGTGCCAGCAGCGCTACAGGGGTCCAGCCCCAGCATTTT. Residues: CASSATGVQPQHF.

This chain connects TRBV4-1 to TRBJ1-3, with 8 positions matching TRBD1. The ends lost 3 bases at V and 0 bases at J; junction bases unmatched: 4. CDR1 is MGHRA, CDR2 YSYEKL, per germline. The CDR3 consists of 16 residues. The CDR3 is CASSHLTGGSGNTIYF. As DNA, the CDR3 is TGCGCCAGCAGCCATCTTACAGGGGGCTCTGGAAACACCATATATTTT.

J is TRBJ2-2 and V is TRBV6-5, with D perhaps matching TRBD2 (7 bases). V was cut by 10 bases and J by 3 bases, with 18 bases left in between. The CDR3 length is 15 residues. The V gene's germline CDR1 is MNHEY and CDR2 SVGAGI. The CDR3 region has the DNA TGTGCCACCGGCCGGGGGGCAGGAGACACCGGGGAGCTGTTTTTT. The encoded protein is CATGRGAGDTGELFF.

V gene TRBV7-2 combines with J gene TRBJ2-1; tentative D call: TRBD2 (5 bases). With 2 bases removed from V and 3 bases from J, the gap between germline ends came to 11 bases. The CDR3 has 15 residues. CDR1 SGHTA and CDR2 FQGNSA come from the germline V gene. For the CDR3, the DNA is TGTGCCAGCAGCTTATCGGCTAGCCTCTACAATGAGCAGTTCTTC. Amino acids: CASSLSASLYNEQFF.

V and J are TRBV5-1 and TRBJ2-2; D uncertain. The V gene's germline CDR1 is SGHRS and CDR2 YFSETQ. The ends were cut back, 6 bases at V and 4 bases at J, with 16 bases in the middle. This CDR3 is 15 amino acids long. CDR3 region: CASKLSGSRTGELFF. The DNA of the CDR3 is TGCGCCAGCAAGCTATCGGGTAGTCGCACCGGGGAGCTGTTTTTT.

This clone was counted between two and nine times. The chain links TRBV15 to TRBJ2-3; 7 bases agree with TRBD2. The CDR3 length is 16 residues. J lost 2 bases, V lost 2 bases, and 7 bases had no gene match. Germline assignment: CDR1 LNHNV and CDR2 YYDKDF (reference sequence). The CDR3 reads CATSRNPSGFTDTQYF. The CDR3 DNA reads as TGTGCCACCAGCAGAAATCCTAGCGGCTTCACAGATACGCAGTATTTT.

This chain links TRBV5-4 with TRBJ2-1; the match to TRBD1 covers 8 bases. Germline CDR1 SGHNT, CDR2 YYREEE (reference sequence). The V segment lost 2 bases and the J segment 7 bases; nucleotides outside the gene matches: 8. There are 15 residues in the CDR3. The CDR3 DNA is TGTGCCAGCAGCTTTCCGGGACAGGCTATGAATGAGCAGTTCTTC. Protein product: CASSFPGQAMNEQFF.

V gene TRBV30 combines with J gene TRBJ2-5, with D tentatively TRBD1 (5 bases). The DNA end lines up better with TRBJ2-7; the J call may be wrong. Germline loops: CDR1 GTSNPN, CDR2 SVGIG (reference sequence). The CDR3 length is 12 residues. The CDR3: CAWAPDNYEQYF. The CDR3 region has the DNA TGTGCCTGGGCTCCGGACAACTACGAGCAGTACTTC.

This chain connects TRBV4-1 to TRBJ2-1, with D perhaps given as TRBD1 or TRBD2 (6 bases each). Germline values: CDR1 MGHRA, CDR2 YSYEKL. Trimming removed 1 base from V and 3 bases from J, with 13 bases in between. The CDR3 loop spans 16 amino acids. The CDR3 reads CASSQGGAGHYNEQFF. As DNA, the CDR3 is TGCGCCAGCAGCCAAGGGGGGGCGGGGCACTACAATGAGCAGTTCTTC.

This clone has a single count. The chain carries TRBV7-2 and TRBJ2-3, with D possibly being TRBD2 (6 bases). CDR1 SGHTA and CDR2 FQGNSA come from the germline V gene. The CDR3 has 15 amino acids. Trimming shortened V by 5 bases and J by 3 bases, and 15 bases separated the two germline ends. CDR3 sequence reads: CASSLPPGGTDTQYF. The CDR3 DNA follows: TGTGCCAGCAGCCTCCCTCCCGGAGGGACAGATACGCAGTATTTT. Based on the CDR3 plus reference TRBV7-2 and TRBJ2-3, the full variable domain is GAGVSQSPSNKVTEKGKDVELRCDPISGHTALYWYRQSLGQGLEFLIYFQGNSAPDKSGLPSDRFSAERTGGSVSTLTIQRTQQEDSAVYLCASSLPPGGTDTQYFGPGTRLTVL.

V gene TRBV6-4 combines with J gene TRBJ2-7; no clear D gene. Germline values: CDR1 MRHNA, CDR2 SNTAGT. V lost 8 bases to trimming and J lost 6 bases, with 11 bases between them. The CDR3 sequence is 11 residues long. The CDR3 DNA reads TGTGCCAGCCGACCGGCGTCCGAGCAGTACTTC. It specifies CASRPASEQYF.

This chain connects TRBV6-5 to TRBJ2-4; 7 nucleotides align to TRBD1. J gave up 8 bases and V 5 bases, and 12 bases lay outside the gene matches. The CDR3 consists of 15 residues. Germline V gene data show CDR1 as MNHEY and CDR2 as SVGAGI. For the CDR3, the DNA is TGTGCCAGCAGTCCTCGGACAGGCCAAAGGGACATTCAGTACTTC. As protein: CASSPRTGQRDIQYF.